These 26 T cell receptor beta chains were sequenced from one sample in a study of graft-versus-host responses after intestinal transplantation. Antigen specificity for these receptors is unknown. The protocol was immunoSEQ multiplex PCR, while the TCRdb copy is restricted to in-frame clones and leaves out a portion. The top ten clones hold around 0.49% of a sample with more than 85,000 clones, around 93% of them seen once. The sequenced sample was unstimulated CD8+ T cells sorted from spleen or lymph node cells, obtained before intestinal transplant. These receptors were taken from a human donor who received an intestinal transplant.

On this clone itself: The junction departs from germline at one end; a sequencing error may be responsible. CDR3 nucleotide sequence: TGTGCCAGTAGTATAGTCGGGAACTCTGAAGCTTTCTTT. Translated, it gives CASSIVGNSEAFF. J is TRBJ1-1 and V is TRBV19; no firm D call. The germline V gene has CDR1 LNHDA and CDR2 SQIVND (reference sequence). This CDR3 region has 13 residues.

This clone appeared a single time. The chain recombines TRBV5-1 with TRBJ2-3; tentatively, D is TRBD2 (5 bases). From germline, CDR1 is SGHRS and CDR2 YFSETQ. The CDR3 consists of 16 residues. V lost 3 bases to trimming and J lost 2 bases, with 16 bases between them. The CDR3 DNA reads TGCGCCAGCAGCTCCCGGGCGGCGGGTGCCACAGATACGCAGTATTTT. Its translation is CASSSRAAGATDTQYF.

Regarding this clone: A read error is likely, as this CDR3 ends without the conserved phenylalanine or tryptophan. Because the CDR3's place on the DNA is in doubt, the DNA is left out and the CDR3 is given as listed by TCRdb. This chain connects TRBV9 to TRBJ1-2. Germline CDR1 and CDR2: SGDLS and YYNGEE. The CDR3 numbers 11 amino acids, ends counted. The CDR3: CASKKDLWLHL.

The V and J genes are TRBV5-6 and TRBJ1-4, with TRBD1 identical over 7 bases. Germline values: CDR1 SGHDT, CDR2 YYEEEE. V lost 0 bases to trimming and J lost 3 bases; unmatched junction nucleotides: 2. This CDR3 is 15 amino acids long. This CDR3 reads CASSLDRGANEKLFF. The CDR3 bases are TGTGCCAGCAGCTTGGACAGGGGCGCTAATGAAAAACTGTTTTTT.

The V gene is TRBV19, the J gene TRBJ2-1, with no clear D. Trimming shortened V by 1 base and J by 0 bases, and 19 bases separated the two germline ends. This CDR3 has 19 amino acids. Germline CDR1 reads LNHDA; CDR2 reads SQIVND (reference sequence). The CDR3 region has the DNA TGTGCCAGTAGTATAGGGCCGCACCGCTTGACGAGCTCCTACAATGAGCAGTTCTTC. Its translation is CASSIGPHRLTSSYNEQFF.

V usage is TRBV5-6 and J usage is TRBJ2-1; D may be TRBD2 (5 bases). The CDR3 is made up of 13 amino acids. Germline V gene sequence: CDR1 SGHDT, CDR2 YYEEEE. V dropped 0 bases and J dropped 6 bases, with 7 bases sitting between them. CDR3: CASSLEGANEQFF. The CDR3 DNA reads as TGTGCCAGCAGCTTGGAGGGAGCCAATGAGCAGTTCTTC.

The rearrangement links TRBV9 to TRBJ2-1; 10 bases are shared with TRBD2. The CDR3 is 20 amino acids. The germline V gene encodes CDR1 SGDLS and CDR2 YYNGEE. V was clipped by 1 base and J by 3 bases; unmatched bases: 16. As DNA, the CDR3 is TGTGCCAGCAGCGTAAGATCAGGGACTAGCGAGACAACGGACTACAATGAGCAGTTCTTC. Its translation is CASSVRSGTSETTDYNEQFF.

The V and J genes are TRBV10-2 and TRBJ2-6; unclear D gene. The V and J ends lost 5 bases and 0 bases respectively, with 8 bases between them. Per the germline V gene, CDR1 is WSHSY and CDR2 is SAAADI. The CDR3 loop spans 15 amino acids. CDR3 region: CASSSLNSGANVLTF. DNA for the CDR3: TGCGCCAGCAGTTCCCTAAACTCTGGGGCCAACGTCCTGACTTTC.

Details on this clone: Compared with germline, one end of the junction differs, possibly owing to a read error. The J gene is TRBJ2-7, the V gene TRBV9; 8 bases are shared with TRBD1. Germline CDR1 reads SGDLS; CDR2 reads YYNGEE. The CDR3 extends over 16 amino acids. The CDR3 DNA sequence: TGTGCCAGCAGCCACCAAACAGGGGGAGTTGACTACGCGCAGTACTTC. This translates into CASSHQTGGVDYAQYF.

This chain links TRBV7-6 with TRBJ1-1; a weak D match, TRBD1 (5 bases). V lost 4 bases, J lost 10 bases, and 16 bases lay in between. Germline CDR1 reads SGHVS; CDR2 reads FNYEAQ. The CDR3 is 13 amino acids. CDR3 residues: CASSSGTRSLAFF. CDR3 DNA: TGTGCCAGCAGCTCCGGGACGCGGAGTTTAGCTTTCTTT.

This clone was observed a single time. The J gene is TRBJ2-6, the V gene TRBV21-1; the D call in the table, TRBD2, was not verified against the DNA. TRBV21-1 is listed as a pseudogene. This CDR3 is built from 19 residues. DNA of the CDR3: TGTGCCAGCAGCAAAGCGCTAGGAGGCCCACACTCTGGGGCCAACGTCCTGACTTTC. Protein product: CASSKALGGPHSGANVLTF.

The chain links TRBV4-1 to TRBJ2-3, with 8 bases fitting TRBD2. The V segment lost 4 bases and the J segment 2 bases; nucleotides outside the gene matches: 11. CDR3 size: 17 residues. Looked up from germline, CDR1 is MGHRA and CDR2 is YSYEKL. The CDR3 loop reads CASSPPVVAGNTDTQYF. The CDR3 DNA is TGCGCCAGCAGCCCCCCCGTGGTAGCGGGAAACACAGATACGCAGTATTTT.

The rearrangement uses TRBV4-1 and TRBJ1-4; no clear D gene. This CDR3 has 14 amino acids. Trimming removed 4 bases from V and 3 bases from J, with 9 bases in between. Per germline, CDR1 MGHRA and CDR2 YSYEKL. CDR3 residues: CASSPGPSNEKLFF. The CDR3, as DNA: TGCGCCAGCAGCCCCGGGCCCTCTAATGAAAAACTGTTTTTT.

The V gene is TRBV12-5, the J gene TRBJ2-2; TRBD1 matches 8 bases. The junction had 8 bases not matched to a gene; V was cut back by 3 bases and J by 2 bases. This CDR3 region has 17 residues. Looked up from germline, CDR1 is LGHNT and CDR2 is FRNRAP. DNA for the CDR3: TGTGCTAGTGGTTTCGTCCTTGACAGGGGAAACACCGGGGAGCTGTTTTTT. It codes for CASGFVLDRGNTGELFF.

The chain employs TRBV11-2 and TRBJ2-7; TRBD1 aligns across 7 bases. J was trimmed by 2 bases and V by 5 bases; bases with no gene match: 3. This CDR3 region has 13 residues. In germline, CDR1 is SGHAT, CDR2 FQNNGV. The chain's CDR3 is CASSIQGTYEQYF. The CDR3 DNA is TGTGCCAGCAGCATACAGGGGACCTACGAGCAGTACTTC. The full variable domain, its missing parts supplied by reference TRBV11-2 and TRBJ2-7, is EAGVAQSPRYKIIEKRQSVAFWCNPISGHATLYWYQQILGQGPKLLIQFQNNGVVDDSQLPKDRFSAERLKGVDSTLKIQPAKLEDSAVYLCASSIQGTYEQYFGPGTRLTVT.

The chain has TRBV4-2 and TRBJ2-1; 8 bases agree with TRBD2. Germline CDR1 LGHNA, CDR2 YNFKEQ. The CDR3 covers 16 residues. V lost 3 bases and J lost 1; bases outside the gene matches: 5. This CDR3 reads CASSQELADSYNEQFF. The CDR3 DNA reads as TGTGCCAGCAGCCAGGAACTAGCGGATTCCTACAATGAGCAGTTCTTC.

This clone was counted once. The chain is built from TRBV19 and TRBJ1-1; D gene uncertain. CDR1 and CDR2 (germline): LNHDA, SQIVND (reference sequence). The CDR3 sequence is 13 residues long. V was clipped by 3 bases and J by 4 bases, with 9 bases between them. The CDR3 DNA is TGTGCCAGTAGTATCGCTGGGTTCACTGAAGCTTTCTTT. Translating it yields CASSIAGFTEAFF.

The genes are TRBV13 and TRBJ1-4; D is undetermined. The CDR3 spans 20 residues. Germline V lookup: CDR1 PRHDT, CDR2 FYEKMQ (reference sequence). The V end was cut by 5 bases, the J end by 2 bases, with 27 bases between. CDR3 residues: CASSPRGGPTSVRTNEKLFF. Written as DNA, the CDR3 is TGTGCCAGCAGCCCCCGCGGAGGGCCCACTTCGGTGAGGACTAATGAAAAACTGTTTTTT. Full variable domain (rest looked up from reference TRBV13 and TRBJ1-4): AAGVIQSPRHLIKEKRETATLKCYPIPRHDTVYWYQQGPGQDPQFLISFYEKMQSDKGSIPDRFSAQQFSDYHSELNMSSLELGDSALYFCASSPRGGPTSVRTNEKLFFGSGTQLSVL.

The gene calls are TRBV10-3 and TRBJ2-5; 9 bases are a match to TRBD2. V gave up 2 bases and J gave up 4 bases; unmatched junction bases: 11. The CDR3 length is 17 residues. Per germline, CDR1 ENHRY and CDR2 SYGVKD. The CDR3 DNA sequence: TGTGCCATCAGTGAGGAGATGGCGGGAGGGCCAAGAGAGACCCAGTACTTC. As protein: CAISEEMAGGPRETQYF.

CDR3 sequence: CASSLHTSSYNEQFF. The CDR3 nucleotides are TGTGCCAGCAGCCTCCATACGAGCTCCTACAATGAGCAGTTCTTC. This sequence joins TRBV14 and TRBJ2-1; D is uncertain. CDR3 length: 15 amino acids. Germline assignment: CDR1 SGHDN and CDR2 FVKESK. V was cut by 4 bases and J by 0 bases, with 10 bases left in between.

J is TRBJ1-5 and V is TRBV5-6; D possibly corresponds to TRBD1 (5 bases). V was trimmed by 3 bases and J by 0 bases, leaving 10 bases between them. The CDR3 runs 15 residues. In germline, CDR1 is SGHDT, CDR2 YYEEEE. The CDR3 is CASSWAGGSNQPQHF. Written as DNA, the CDR3 is TGTGCCAGCAGCTGGGCGGGGGGTAGCAATCAGCCCCAGCATTTT. Variable domain in full (rest from reference TRBV5-6 and TRBJ1-5): DAGVTQSPTHLIKTRGQQVTLRCSPKSGHDTVSWYQQALGQGPQFIFQYYEEEERQRGNFPDRFSGHQFPNYSSELNVNALLLGDSALYLCASSWAGGSNQPQHFGDGTRLSIL.

The gene calls are TRBV4-1 and TRBJ1-1; D gene uncertain. Trimming took off 4 bases at V and 1 base at J, with 13 bases between the two ends. The germline V gene encodes CDR1 MGHRA and CDR2 YSYEKL. The CDR3 spans 15 residues. The CDR3: CASSRYYGKNTEAFF. CDR3 nucleotide sequence: TGCGCCAGCAGCCGCTATTACGGGAAGAACACTGAAGCTTTCTTT.

The chain links TRBV7-3 to TRBJ2-3; 11 positions agree with TRBD2. This CDR3 is built from 16 residues. Germline V lookup: CDR1 SGHTA, CDR2 FQGTGA. V was clipped by 5 bases and J by 8 bases; unmatched bases: 12. In DNA, the CDR3 is TGTGCCAGCAGCGAACTAGCGGGAGTCCCCCCAGTTACGCAGTATTTT. Translation gives CASSELAGVPPVTQYF. Combining the CDR3 with reference TRBV7-3 and TRBJ2-3 gives the whole variable domain GAGVSQTPSNKVTEKGKYVELRCDPISGHTALYWYRQSLGQGPEFLIYFQGTGAADDSGLPNDRFFAVRPEGSVSTLKIQRTERGDSAVYLCASSELAGVPPVTQYFGPGTRLTVL.

The chain uses TRBV29-1 and TRBJ1-1, with 8 bases matching TRBD1. Looked up from germline, CDR1 is SQVTM and CDR2 is ANQGSEA. Trimming cost V 2 bases and J 5 bases; bases outside gene matches: 1. This CDR3 comprises 12 residues. CDR3 coding DNA: TGCAGCGTTGAACAGGGGGCGACTGAAGCTTTCTTT. It translates to CSVEQGATEAFF.

This clone has just one count. V is TRBV27 and J is TRBJ2-1; D uncertain. Trimming removed 5 bases from V and 1 base from J, with 15 bases in between. The germline CDR1 and CDR2 sequences are MNHEY and SMNVEV (reference sequence). The CDR3 extends over 16 amino acids. The CDR3 nucleotides are TGTGCCAGCAGTCCCCCTGGCTACCCGTCCTACAATGAGCAGTTCTTC. Protein product: CASSPPGYPSYNEQFF.

The chain carries TRBV10-1 and TRBJ2-1; 10 bases map to TRBD1. V lost 8 bases to trimming and J lost 8 bases; unmatched junction nucleotides: 9. The CDR3 consists of 14 residues. Germline V gene sequence: CDR1 WNHNN, CDR2 SYGVQD (reference sequence). The DNA of the CDR3 is TGCGCCAGCCAGGGACAGGGGATTGGGGATGAGCAGTTCTTC. Amino acids: CASQGQGIGDEQFF.